This TCR beta chain comes out of a study of PD-1 blockade in classical Hodgkin lymphoma. Study background: Once every 2 weeks, patients received intravenous nivolumab at 3 mg/kg. Study-level points and caveats: Newly diagnosed patients were reported to exhibit reduced baseline TCR diversity relative to healthy donors. Compared with baseline, CD4+ but not CD8+ TCR diversity had risen significantly by C4D1. After ASCT, patients who started nivolumab under 1 year later were excluded.

Stated time point: cycle 4 day 1 (C4D1), after five to seven weeks of nivolumab. There was relapse after autologous stem cell transplantation in every patient, and there was variation in brentuximab vedotin exposure. Assay used: immunoSEQ multiplex PCR; TCRdb lists only in-frame clones, some missing. The sample shows around 60,000 clones, approximately 92% of them seen only once. This clone was picked up one time. Its antigen is still unknown. Sequenced material: peripheral blood mononuclear cells (PBMCs), taken before the fourth cycle of nivolumab. This receptor was obtained from a human donor with classical Hodgkin lymphoma.

The CDR3 DNA is TGTGCCAGCAGCACGGGACTAGCGGGCAATGAGCAGTTCTTC. This codes for CASSTGLAGNEQFF. The chain recombines TRBV5-4 with TRBJ2-1, with 12 nucleotides matching TRBD2. This CDR3 is 14 amino acids long. J gave up 6 bases and V 4 bases, and 2 bases lay outside the gene matches. Germline CDR1 SGHNT, CDR2 YYREEE (reference sequence).